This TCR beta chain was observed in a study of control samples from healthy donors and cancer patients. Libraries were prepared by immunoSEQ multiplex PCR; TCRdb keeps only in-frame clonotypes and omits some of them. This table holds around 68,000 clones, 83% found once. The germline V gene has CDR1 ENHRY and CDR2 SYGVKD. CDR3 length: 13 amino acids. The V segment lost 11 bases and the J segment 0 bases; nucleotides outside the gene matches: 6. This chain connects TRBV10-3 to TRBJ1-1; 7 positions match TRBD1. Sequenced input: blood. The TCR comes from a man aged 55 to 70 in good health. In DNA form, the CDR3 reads TGTGCCGTCGGGGGACAGTTGAACACTGAAGCTTTCTTT. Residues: CAVGGQLNTEAFF.